The 25 T cell receptor beta chains presented below share a single source sample, sequenced in a study of blood T cell repertoires in COVID-19. Sequenced by immunoSEQ multiplex PCR; TCRdb stores in-frame clones only, minus some. The sample lists fewer than 300,000 clones, 90% to 95% seen once, with 2.2% in the top ten. The material sequenced was peripheral blood. These receptors were collected from a young woman with COVID-19, enrolled during active disease.

This clone has just a few counts. CDR3 bases: TGTGCCAGCAGTGATATAGCGGGGGTCTACAATGAGCAGTTCTTC. Translation gives CASSDIAGVYNEQFF. The V gene is TRBV2, the J gene TRBJ2-1, with 9 bases matching TRBD2. This CDR3 spans 15 amino acids. Germline V lookup: CDR1 SNHLY, CDR2 FYNNEI. The J segment lost 3 bases and the V segment lost 3 bases, leaving 3 bases of the junction unmatched.

V is TRBV27 and J is TRBJ1-5; 10 nucleotides agree with TRBD1. Germline V gives CDR1 MNHEY, CDR2 SMNVEV (reference sequence). This CDR3 comprises 15 residues. J gave up 6 bases and V 2 bases, and 4 bases lay outside the gene matches. This CDR3 is CASSLGTGAFQPQHF. As DNA, the CDR3 is TGTGCCAGCAGTTTAGGGACAGGGGCCTTTCAGCCCCAGCATTTT.

The chain uses TRBV19 and TRBJ2-3, with D tentatively TRBD1 (6 bases). CDR1 and CDR2 from the germline V gene are LNHDA and SQIVND (reference sequence). CDR3 length: 16 residues. V lost 5 bases to trimming and J lost 1 base, with 16 bases between them. CDR3 nucleotide sequence: TGTGCCAGTAGTGCCACGACAGGACTGCGCACAGATACGCAGTATTTT. Encoded protein: CASSATTGLRTDTQYF.

This chain connects TRBV19 to TRBJ2-5; 7 bases agree with TRBD2. The germline V gene encodes CDR1 LNHDA and CDR2 SQIVND (reference sequence). The CDR3 loop spans 14 amino acids. Unmatched junction bases numbered 6, after V lost 7 bases and J lost 1 base. CDR3: CASKPSGPQETQYF. The CDR3 bases are TGTGCCAGTAAGCCTAGCGGTCCCCAAGAGACCCAGTACTTC.

The rearrangement joins TRBV6-5 to TRBJ1-2; D remains ambiguous. CDR1 is MNHEY, CDR2 SVGAGI, per germline. Deletions cut 8 bases from V and 3 bases from J, with 7 bases between. This CDR3 has 11 residues. In DNA form, the CDR3 reads TGTGCCAGCGCGTTCTACTATGGCTACACCTTC. It is translated as CASAFYYGYTF.

The chain recombines TRBV7-2 with TRBJ2-7, with 8 bases that match TRBD2. Looked up from germline, CDR1 is SGHTA and CDR2 is FQGNSA. V was clipped by 6 bases and J by 9 bases; unmatched bases: 13. CDR3 size: 14 residues. CDR3 amino acids: CASRSTSGPTGQYF. The CDR3 bases are TGTGCCAGCAGGTCTACTAGCGGACCTACGGGGCAGTACTTC.

The chain couples TRBV12-3 or TRBV12-4 to TRBJ1-2; no clear D. There are 13 residues in the CDR3. V was pared by 3 bases and J by 4 bases, with 9 bases between. The CDR3 DNA reads TGTGCCAGCAGTTTGAACCCCGGCTATGGCTACACCTTC. This codes for CASSLNPGYGYTF.

V gene TRBV2 combines with J gene TRBJ2-2; D is perhaps TRBD2 (5 bases). CDR1 is SNHLY and CDR2 is FYNNEI in the germline V gene. The CDR3 runs to 14 residues. Trimming pared 2 bases from V and 2 bases from J, leaving 6 bases between. The CDR3 region has the DNA TGTGCCAGCAGTGAATCGGGAAACACCGGGGAGCTGTTTTTT. Its protein product is CASSESGNTGELFF.

This chain connects TRBV28 to TRBJ2-7; 9 bases match TRBD1. J was trimmed by 5 bases and V by 6 bases; bases with no gene match: 11. Looked up from germline, CDR1 is MDHEN and CDR2 is SYDVKM. The length of the CDR3 is 15 residues. The CDR3 region is CASSTGQGFRHEQYF. CDR3 nucleotide sequence: TGTGCCAGCAGCACTGGACAGGGGTTTCGTCACGAGCAGTACTTC.

This clone was recorded only once. The chain combines TRBV30 with TRBJ2-3; D is possibly TRBD1 (6 bases). The CDR3 runs to 14 residues. V was clipped by 3 bases and J by 4 bases, with 14 bases between them. CDR1 and CDR2 (germline): GTSNPN, SVGIG (reference sequence). The DNA of the CDR3 is TGTGCCTGGAGACGAATTCCAGGGGCAGATACGCAGTATTTT. It specifies CAWRRIPGADTQYF.

This clone was counted a single time. The rearrangement links TRBV19 to TRBJ2-1; TRBD2 matches 16 bases. Germline CDR1 and CDR2: LNHDA and SQIVND (reference sequence). This CDR3 has 17 residues. Unmatched junction bases numbered 6, after V lost 3 bases and J lost 7 bases. The CDR3 bases are TGTGCCAGTAGTATTGGGACTAGCGGGAGGGCTTGGAATGAGCAGTTCTTC. Protein sequence: CASSIGTSGRAWNEQFF.

This clone was seen once. The chain recombines TRBV4-2 with TRBJ2-5; a possible D gene is TRBD2 (5 bases). Trimming took 0 bases from V and 5 from J, leaving 13 bases between them. Germline assignment: CDR1 LGHNA and CDR2 YNFKEQ. This CDR3 has 15 amino acids. As DNA, the CDR3 is TGTGCCAGCAGCCAAGATCCTCGCGGGCGGGAGACCCAGTACTTC. This sequence encodes CASSQDPRGRETQYF.

CDR3 protein: CASSYSLSGTGYEQYF. The CDR3 DNA follows: TGTGCCAGCAGTTACTCGTTGTCCGGGACAGGATACGAGCAGTACTTC. J is TRBJ2-7 and V is TRBV6-5; TRBD1 matches 8 bases. V was pared by 0 bases and J by 4 bases, with 8 bases of the junction left unmatched. CDR1 is MNHEY and CDR2 is SVGAGI in the germline V gene. The CDR3 is 16 residues long.

The gene calls are TRBV5-1 and TRBJ1-2; maybe TRBD1 (5 bases). Trimming left V 0 bases short and J 8 bases short, with 17 bases between. From germline, CDR1 is SGHRS and CDR2 YFSETQ. The CDR3 contains 15 residues. CDR3 sequence reads: CASSLEFLTARGYTF. CDR3 sequence (DNA): TGCGCCAGCAGCTTGGAGTTTCTGACAGCACGCGGCTACACCTTC.

This chain joins TRBV6-1 and TRBJ2-3, with 9 bases fitting TRBD2. V trimming: 0 bases; J trimming: 6 bases; junction bases outside the gene matches: 7. This CDR3 region has 16 residues. Germline-derived CDR1 and CDR2 are MNHNS and SASEGT. The CDR3 nucleotides are TGTGCCAGCAGTGAAGCGTTATTAGCGGGAGCTGATACGCAGTATTTT. Translated, it gives CASSEALLAGADTQYF.

A remark on this clone: The sample holds other DNA sequences that translate to the same CDR3. V usage is TRBV29-1 and J usage is TRBJ1-2; 9 bases are shared with TRBD1. The trim removed 6 bases at V and 5 bases at J, leaving 1 base unmatched. The CDR3 totals 11 residues. The germline gives CDR1 SQVTM, CDR2 ANQGSEA. In DNA, the CDR3 is TGCAGCGTAGGACAGGGGTATGGCTACACCTTC. This gives the protein CSVGQGYGYTF.

There are a few counts of this clone. This rearrangement joins TRBV7-9 to TRBJ2-7; 13 bases line up with TRBD2. This CDR3 region has 13 residues. Trimming removed 3 bases from V and 10 bases from J; junction bases left unmatched: 3. From germline, CDR1 is SEHNR and CDR2 FQNEAQ (reference sequence). The CDR3 DNA reads as TGTGCCAGCAGCTTGGGGACTAGCGGGGCCCAGTACTTC. This codes for CASSLGTSGAQYF.

The chain combines TRBV9 with TRBJ1-2; 9 bases match TRBD1. This CDR3 has 18 amino acids. The germline gives CDR1 SGDLS, CDR2 YYNGEE. Trimming cost V 0 bases and J 4 bases; bases outside gene matches: 13. CDR3 loop: CASSVGPFTGGSGYGYTF. The CDR3, as DNA: TGTGCCAGCAGCGTAGGCCCCTTTACAGGGGGCAGTGGCTATGGCTACACCTTC. Supplemented by reference TRBV9 and TRBJ1-2, the full variable domain reads DSGVTQTPKHLITATGQRVTLRCSPRSGDLSVYWYQQSLDQGLQFLIQYYNGEERAKGNILERFSAQQFPDLHSELNLSSLELGDSALYFCASSVGPFTGGSGYGYTFGSGTRLTVV.

The chain joins TRBV5-4 to TRBJ1-2, with D uncertain. Per germline, CDR1 SGHNT and CDR2 YYREEE (reference sequence). Trimming left V 3 bases short and J 0 bases short, with 6 bases between. This CDR3 spans 13 amino acids. Written as DNA, the CDR3 is TGTGCCAGCAGCTATCCGGCTAACTATGGCTACACCTTC. This gives the protein CASSYPANYGYTF.

This clone was found a few times. The chain combines TRBV19 with TRBJ1-5, with D possibly being TRBD1 (5 bases). There are 17 residues in the CDR3. Deletions cut 7 bases from V and 3 bases from J, with 22 bases between. CDR1 and CDR2 from the germline V gene are LNHDA and SQIVND (reference sequence). The CDR3 DNA reads as TGTGCCAGTATACAACGACCAGGCCGGGGGTACAATCAGCCCCAGCATTTT. It encodes CASIQRPGRGYNQPQHF.

Only one count was recorded for this clone. The chain links TRBV2 to TRBJ2-2; TRBD2 is a possible D gene (5 bases). Germline lookup yields CDR1 SNHLY and CDR2 FYNNEI. V was shortened by 5 bases and J by 2 bases, with 15 bases between the two germline ends. The CDR3 is 16 amino acids. This CDR3 is CASSRTAGRNTGELFF. The CDR3 DNA sequence: TGTGCCAGCAGTAGGACCGCGGGTAGAAACACCGGGGAGCTGTTTTTT.

The chain has TRBV12-2 and TRBJ2-1; the tabulated D call, TRBD2, remains unverified against the DNA. TRBV12-2 is a documented pseudogene. The CDR3 length is 19 residues. The CDR3, as DNA: TGTGCAAGTCGCTTAGCCGCGTCTTCCGAGCGGGGCCCGAGCAATGAGCAGTTCTTC. As protein: CASRLAASSERGPSNEQFF.

The chain carries TRBV19 and TRBJ2-3, with 9 nucleotides matching TRBD1. The CDR3 sequence is 15 residues long. CDR1 is LNHDA and CDR2 is SQIVND in the germline V gene (reference sequence). V gave up 5 bases and J gave up 3 bases; unmatched junction bases: 6. CDR3 nucleotides: TGTGCCAGTAGTTTCCGGGACAGGGTAACAGATACGCAGTATTTT. This sequence encodes CASSFRDRVTDTQYF.

The chain is built from TRBV6-2 or TRBV6-3 and TRBJ2-2; no definite D call. V lost 5 bases and J 2 bases, leaving 9 bases between the germline ends. This CDR3 comprises 14 residues. Germline V lookup: CDR1 MNHEY, CDR2 SVGEGT. CDR3 sequence reads: CASSPGRNTGELFF. CDR3 DNA sequence: TGTGCCAGCAGTCCGGGTCGAAACACCGGGGAGCTGTTTTTT.

This chain joins TRBV7-9 and TRBJ1-2; D gene unclear. V gave up 5 bases and J gave up 2 bases, with 9 bases separating them. The CDR3 length is 13 residues. Germline V gives CDR1 SEHNR, CDR2 FQNEAQ (reference sequence). The CDR3: CASSPAVNYGYTF. In DNA, the CDR3 is TGTGCCAGCAGCCCCGCGGTGAACTATGGCTACACCTTC. Together with reference TRBV7-9 and TRBJ1-2, the CDR3 gives the full variable domain: DTGVSQNPRHKITKRGQNVTFRCDPISEHNRLYWYRQTLGQGPEFLTYFQNEAQLEKSRLLSDRFSAERPKGSFSTLEIQRTEQGDSAMYLCASSPAVNYGYTFGSGTRLTVV.